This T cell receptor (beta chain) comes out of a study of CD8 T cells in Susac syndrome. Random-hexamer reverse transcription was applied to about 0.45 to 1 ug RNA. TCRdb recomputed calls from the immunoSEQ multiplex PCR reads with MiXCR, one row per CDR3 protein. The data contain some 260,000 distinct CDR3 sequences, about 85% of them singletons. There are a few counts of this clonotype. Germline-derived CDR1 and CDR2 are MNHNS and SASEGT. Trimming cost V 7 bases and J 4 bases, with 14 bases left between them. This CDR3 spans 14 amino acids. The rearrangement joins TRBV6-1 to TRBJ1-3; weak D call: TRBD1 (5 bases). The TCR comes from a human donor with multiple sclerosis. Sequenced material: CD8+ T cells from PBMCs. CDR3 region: CASISSRAGNTIYF. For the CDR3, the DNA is TGTGCCAGCATAAGTAGCAGGGCCGGAAACACCATATATTTT.